The clone carrying this T cell receptor beta chain was counted at least ten times. Its antigen is currently unknown. This sample stems from a study of blood T cells in healthy people across ages. Germline assignment: CDR1 LGHDT and CDR2 YNNKEL (reference sequence). The CDR3 sequence is 16 residues long. J was trimmed by 5 bases and V by 0 bases; bases with no gene match: 9. The use of a sample-barcoded 5' primer and a J-beta primer mix characterized a second PCR of roughly 6 to 11 cycles. TCRdb independently ran MiXCR on the 5' RACE reads; one entry per CDR3 protein. This sample has 800,000 to 950,000 distinct CDR3 sequences, with around 29% found just once. Study results and caveats: Roughly linear declines in TCR beta diversity per million T cells occurred with age. Higher naive T cell percentage went strongly together with higher TCR beta diversity.

This sample also appeared in a second study, on T cells of mothers and their children. As reported in that work: Mothers gave over 9.5 million TCR beta CDR3 reads each, and children about 3 million each. It was related mother-child pairs that showed slightly higher overlap than unrelated pairs, without reaching significance.

This sequence joins TRBV3-1 and TRBJ2-7; TRBD2 matches at 8 bases. Input material: blood. This sequence was found in a woman aged 40 to 49 in good health. DNA for the CDR3: TGTGCCAGCAGCCAAGAGCGGCTAGCGGGCAGGAACGAGCAGTACTTC. It translates to CASSQERLAGRNEQYF.